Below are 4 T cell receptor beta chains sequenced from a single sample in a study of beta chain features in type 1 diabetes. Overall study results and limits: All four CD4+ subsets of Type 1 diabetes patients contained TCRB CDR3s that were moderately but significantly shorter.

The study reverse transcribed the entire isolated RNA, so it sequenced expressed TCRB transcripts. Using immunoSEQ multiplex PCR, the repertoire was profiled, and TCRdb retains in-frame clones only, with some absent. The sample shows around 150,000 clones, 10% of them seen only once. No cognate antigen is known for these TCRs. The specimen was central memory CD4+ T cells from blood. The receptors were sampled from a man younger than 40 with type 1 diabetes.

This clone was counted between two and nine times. The chain's CDR3 is CASSADTATEAFF. CDR3 sequence (DNA): TGCGCCAGCAGCGCGGACACGGCCACTGAAGCTTTCTTT. The chain combines TRBV5-1 with TRBJ1-1; D may be TRBD1 (5 bases). CDR3 size: 13 residues. Germline V gene data show CDR1 as SGHRS and CDR2 as YFSETQ. Trimming removed 4 bases at V and 4 bases at J, with 11 bases between.

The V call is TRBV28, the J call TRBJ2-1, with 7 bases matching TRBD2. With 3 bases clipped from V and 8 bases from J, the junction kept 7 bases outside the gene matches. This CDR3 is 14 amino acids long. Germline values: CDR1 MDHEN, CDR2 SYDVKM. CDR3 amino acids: CASSFPAGADEQFF. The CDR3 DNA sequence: TGTGCCAGCAGTTTTCCCGCGGGAGCGGATGAGCAGTTCTTC.

In DNA form, the CDR3 reads TGTGCCAGCAGCCTCTCAGGGGCGGGCGGCTACACCTTC. Its protein product is CASSLSGAGGYTF. V and J are TRBV5-4 and TRBJ1-2; D might be TRBD1 (6 bases). The germline CDR1 and CDR2 sequences are SGHNT and YYREEE (reference sequence). Trimming took 4 bases from V and 8 from J, leaving 15 bases between them. CDR3 length: 13 amino acids.

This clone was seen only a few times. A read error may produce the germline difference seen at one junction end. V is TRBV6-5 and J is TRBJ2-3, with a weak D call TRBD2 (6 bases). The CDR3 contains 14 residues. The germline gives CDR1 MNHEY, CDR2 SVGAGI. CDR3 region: CAISGTGTTDTQYF. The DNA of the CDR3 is TGTGCCATCAGTGGGACTGGGACCACAGATACGCAGTATTTT.